The T cell receptor beta chain described here comes from a study of blood T cell repertoires in COVID-19. Study-level information: Spain, Italy and the United States supplied samples that represented acute and convalescent COVID-19.

How the authors handled the data: From reference gene primer amplification, estimates of nucleated cell counts were derived. Data came from immunoSEQ multiplex PCR; TCRdb stores just in-frame clones and leaves some out. That table furnishes V, J and clone size, whereas the DNA furnished D and trimming. The table has under 500,000 clones, roughly 85% seen once; the top ten hold under 2%. Germline V gene data show CDR1 as MNHEY and CDR2 as SVGAGI. The CDR3 runs to 14 residues. V was pared by 10 bases and J by 4 bases, with 10 bases of the junction left unmatched. Living in under 30 US areas, the participants were between roughly 18 and 95 years of age.

The source of this sequence is a woman aged 18-35 years with acute COVID-19. Sequenced material: PBMCs or T cells enriched from blood (not recorded which). The chain combines TRBV6-5 with TRBJ2-3; TRBD1 matches at 8 bases. Written as DNA, the CDR3 is TGTGCCACTCTTAGTCCAGGGGGCGCAGATACGCAGTATTTT. Translated, it gives CATLSPGGADTQYF.